This T cell receptor (beta chain) was captured in a study of T cells in tumors after PD-1 blockade. Study at large: Patients had no prior checkpoint blockade, systemic immunosuppressants, or anti-cancer therapy within 4 weeks. Patients received pembrolizumab 200 mg every 3 weeks or cemiplimab 350 mg every 2 weeks. A subset received ongoing vismodegib 150 mg daily alongside anti-PD-1 therapy.

The method was immunoSEQ multiplex PCR; TCRdb's version includes in-frame clones alone and lacks a portion of them. The sample records over 30,000 clones, around 80% being singletons. Regarding the study as a whole: About 41% of tumor TCR clonotypes were also found in blood.

Points on this clone: What it recognizes is unknown.

V trimming: 1 base; J trimming: 5 bases; junction bases outside the gene matches: 0. This CDR3 is 15 amino acids long. In germline, CDR1 is SEHNR, CDR2 FQNEAQ (reference sequence). The source of this sequence is a human donor with basal cell carcinoma. The V gene is TRBV7-9, the J gene TRBJ1-6, with TRBD1 identical over 9 bases. Sequenced here: PBMCs, sampled before anti-PD-1 treatment. The chain's CDR3 is CASSLGDRDNSPLHF. CDR3 DNA: TGTGCCAGCAGCTTAGGGGACAGGGATAATTCACCCCTCCACTTT.